This T cell receptor (beta chain) is from a study of beta chain features in type 1 diabetes. Study as a whole: Sorted cells numbering around 110,000,000 were examined across all samples. Overall study results and limits: For patients and controls alike, PCR might favor shorter templates to the same degree.

As every portion of the isolated RNA was reverse transcribed, the sequencing read expressed TCRB transcripts. Naive, central memory and regulatory T cell samples came to a mean of about 4 million reads. The protocol was immunoSEQ multiplex PCR, while the TCRdb copy is restricted to in-frame clones and leaves out a portion. The sample has hundreds of thousands of clones, 13% to 15% seen once. This CDR3 is built from 13 residues. Germline loops: CDR1 ENHRY, CDR2 SYGVKD. Germline trimming cut 9 bases from V and 4 bases from J; bases unmatched to any gene: 1. This clone showed up many times. Its specificity is not known.

The sample was central memory CD4+ T cells from blood. The rearrangement links TRBV10-3 to TRBJ2-3, with 13 nucleotides matching TRBD2. The clonotype originates from a young man in good health. CDR3 sequence reads: CAMGLAGSDTQYF. The CDR3 DNA is TGTGCCATGGGACTAGCGGGATCAGATACGCAGTATTTT.